These 21 T cell receptor beta chains were all obtained from the same sample, sequenced in a study of T cells after yellow fever vaccination. MiXCR, run by TCRdb on the 5' RACE reads, gives a single entry per CDR3 protein. The data show under 600,000 distinct CDR3 sequences, with approximately 15% seen just once and 11% to 15% held by the top ten. The source material was PBMCs, sampled on the day of the yellow fever booster vaccination. The source is a man under 40 who received the YFV17D yellow fever vaccine.

At least ten counts were recorded for this clonotype. This sequence joins TRBV5-1 and TRBJ2-6; possible D gene TRBD1, 5 bases. Germline V gene sequence: CDR1 SGHRS, CDR2 YFSETQ. This CDR3 has 15 residues. Trimming pared 4 bases from V and 0 bases from J, leaving 8 bases between. This CDR3 is CASSATGSGANVLTF. CDR3 DNA sequence: TGCGCCAGCAGCGCCACAGGCTCTGGGGCCAACGTCCTGACTTTC.

This clonotype was observed at least ten times. The chain links TRBV20-1 to TRBJ2-1; a weak D match, TRBD2 (6 bases). The CDR3 loop spans 17 amino acids. The germline V and J ends were trimmed by 0 bases and 2 bases, with 17 bases remaining between them. Per the germline V gene, CDR1 is DFQATT and CDR2 is SNEGSKA (reference sequence). DNA for the CDR3: TGCAGTGCTAGAGATCACCGAGGACTAAGGACCTACAATGAGCAGTTCTTC. This encodes CSARDHRGLRTYNEQFF.

The chain links TRBV20-1 to TRBJ2-1; D is unclear. This CDR3 has 15 residues. V lost 0 bases to trimming and J lost 2 bases, with 11 bases between them. The germline gives CDR1 DFQATT, CDR2 SNEGSKA (reference sequence). CDR3 region: CSARDLTRTYNEQFF. The DNA for the CDR3 is TGCAGTGCTAGAGACCTCACGCGGACCTACAATGAGCAGTTCTTC.

The chain has TRBV27 and TRBJ2-1; D might be TRBD1 or TRBD2, each matching 5 bases. CDR3 length equals 15 residues. The germline V and J ends were trimmed by 8 bases and 6 bases, with 20 bases remaining between them. Germline lookup yields CDR1 MNHEY and CDR2 SMNVEV (reference sequence). CDR3 sequence: CASGRPRQRGNEQFF. CDR3 coding DNA: TGTGCCAGCGGTCGCCCACGACAGAGGGGCAATGAGCAGTTCTTC.

In its sample, this clonotype was seen a few times. The chain joins TRBV7-2 to TRBJ1-1; D gene unclear. The CDR3 contains 13 residues. V lost 1 base, J lost 8 bases, and 11 bases lay in between. Germline V gives CDR1 SGHTA, CDR2 FQGNSA. The CDR3 sequence is CASSLEVLGEAFF. The CDR3 region has the DNA TGTGCCAGCAGCTTAGAGGTCCTGGGGGAAGCTTTCTTT.

The chain carries TRBV7-6 and TRBJ2-2; unclear D gene. CDR3 length equals 13 residues. V was cut by 5 bases and J by 7 bases, with 11 bases left in between. Looked up from germline, CDR1 is SGHVS and CDR2 is FNYEAQ. The CDR3 loop is CASSPTPNGELFF. The DNA for the CDR3 is TGTGCCAGCAGCCCTACTCCAAACGGGGAGCTGTTTTTT.

This clonotype was seen at least ten times. V gene TRBV12-3 or TRBV12-4 combines with J gene TRBJ2-2, with D perhaps matching TRBD1 (6 bases). The CDR3 covers 16 residues. V lost 0 bases and J lost 3, with 11 bases in between. Here the CDR3 DNA reads TGTGCCAGCAGTTTAGCGCTAGGGGGATACACCGGGGAGCTGTTTTTT. Translating it yields CASSLALGGYTGELFF.

This clonotype was found a few times. The chain has TRBV12-5 and TRBJ1-6, with D maybe TRBD1 (5 bases). Per germline, CDR1 LGHNT and CDR2 FRNRAP. V was trimmed by 5 bases and J by 7 bases, leaving 15 bases between them. The CDR3 sequence is 15 residues long. CDR3 bases: TGTGCTAGTGGTACCGGGACGAGCATGAATTCACCCCTCCACTTT. This encodes CASGTGTSMNSPLHF.

This rearrangement joins TRBV20-1 to TRBJ2-7, with D possibly matching TRBD2 (5 bases). The germline CDR1 and CDR2 sequences are DFQATT and SNEGSKA (reference sequence). V lost 3 bases and J 8 bases, leaving 23 bases between the germline ends. CDR3 size: 15 residues. The CDR3 here is CSARADGETYNKQYF. The CDR3, as DNA: TGCAGTGCTAGGGCTGACGGGGAGACCTACAACAAGCAGTACTTC.

The rearrangement joins TRBV27 to TRBJ2-7, with TRBD2 matching 7 bases. V was pared by 11 bases and J by 5 bases, with 6 bases of the junction left unmatched. This CDR3 has 11 residues. In germline, CDR1 is MNHEY, CDR2 SMNVEV (reference sequence). The CDR3 region has the DNA TGTGCCGGGGCGGGAGAAAACGAGCAGTACTTC. Encoded protein: CAGAGENEQYF.

The sample holds a few counts of this clonotype. This chain joins TRBV27 and TRBJ2-3; TRBD1 matches at 9 bases. The trim removed 5 bases at V and 6 bases at J, leaving 12 bases unmatched. The CDR3 totals 16 residues. Looked up from germline, CDR1 is MNHEY and CDR2 is SMNVEV (reference sequence). The CDR3 coding sequence is TGTGCCAGCAGTACGGCTTTCCGGGACAGGGCCGATACGCAGTATTTT. Translating gives CASSTAFRDRADTQYF.

This clonotype was picked up many times. The J gene is TRBJ2-5, the V gene TRBV15; D is possibly TRBD1 (5 bases). This CDR3 has 16 residues. V lost 3 bases and J 3 bases, leaving 17 bases between the germline ends. CDR1 and CDR2 from the germline V gene are LNHNV and YYDKDF (reference sequence). CDR3 DNA sequence: TGTGCCACCAGCAGGAAGGGTAACAGGCCCGAAGAGACCCAGTACTTC. This codes for CATSRKGNRPEETQYF. Looking up the rest from reference TRBV15 and TRBJ2-5 gives the full variable domain: DAMVIQNPRYQVTQFGKPVTLSCSQTLNHNVMYWYQQKSSQAPKLLFHYYDKDFNNEADTPDNFQSRRPNTSFCFLDIRSPGLGDTAMYLCATSRKGNRPEETQYFGPGTRLLVL.

This clonotype turned up a few times. The chain couples TRBV6-5 to TRBJ1-4, with 12 nucleotides matching TRBD1. The CDR3 is 16 residues long. Per germline, CDR1 MNHEY and CDR2 SVGAGI. The V gene end was trimmed by 6 bases and the J gene end by 2 bases; junction bases not matched to a gene: 4. The CDR3 coding sequence is TGTGCCAGCAGGATGGGACAGGGGGCGACTAATGAAAAACTGTTTTTT. Translated, it gives CASRMGQGATNEKLFF.

This clonotype was observed a few times. Sequence at one end of the junction differs from germline and may be a read error. The chain combines TRBV5-1 with TRBJ2-2; TRBD2 agrees at 12 bases. CDR1 is SGHRS and CDR2 is YFSETQ in the germline V gene. The CDR3 loop spans 15 amino acids. The CDR3 loop is CASTLGLAGTGELFF. Written as DNA, the CDR3 is TGCGCCAGCACCTTGGGACTAGCGGGCACCGGGGAGCTGTTTTTT.

The sample holds a few counts of this clonotype. The V and J genes are TRBV20-1 and TRBJ2-1; 8 bases line up with TRBD2. V gave up 2 bases and J gave up 3 bases; unmatched junction bases: 6. The CDR3 runs 15 residues. Germline V gene lookup returns CDR1 DFQATT and CDR2 SNEGSKA (reference sequence). The CDR3 coding sequence is TGCAGTGCTAGACAGAACGGGAGGGTCTACAATGAGCAGTTCTTC. It specifies CSARQNGRVYNEQFF.

The chain is built from TRBV7-6 and TRBJ2-3, with TRBD2 as a possible D gene (5 bases). The CDR3 totals 16 residues. V lost 5 bases to trimming and J lost 0 bases, with 15 bases between them. Per germline, CDR1 SGHVS and CDR2 FNYEAQ. In DNA form, the CDR3 reads TGTGCCAGCAGCCCACGAGCGACTACTAGCACAGATACGCAGTATTTT. Translated: CASSPRATTSTDTQYF.

This clonotype has a handful of counts. The chain links TRBV6-2 or TRBV6-3 to TRBJ2-1, with 10 bases identical to TRBD2. V shed 0 bases, J shed 6 bases, and the junction held 5 bases outside the gene matches. This CDR3 spans 16 amino acids. Per germline, CDR1 MNHEY and CDR2 SVGEGT. In DNA form, the CDR3 reads TGTGCCAGCAGTTACTCGAAGCGGGAGGGATTCAATGAGCAGTTCTTC. Protein product: CASSYSKREGFNEQFF.

This clonotype was picked up a small number of times. The DNA of the CDR3 is TGTGCCAGCAGCTTCGGACTAGCGGAAATACCTGAGCAGTTCTTC. Residues: CASSFGLAEIPEQFF. The chain couples TRBV7-9 to TRBJ2-1, with TRBD2 identical over 10 bases. CDR1 is SEHNR, CDR2 FQNEAQ, per germline (reference sequence). Trimming at V came to 3 bases and at J to 9 bases, leaving 8 bases not matched to a gene. The CDR3 has 15 residues. Full variable domain (outside the CDR3, taken from reference TRBV7-9 and TRBJ2-1): DTGVSQNPRHKITKRGQNVTFRCDPISEHNRLYWYRQTLGQGPEFLTYFQNEAQLEKSRLLSDRFSAERPKGSFSTLEIQRTEQGDSAMYLCASSFGLAEIPEQFFGPGTRLTVL.

V usage is TRBV6-1 and J usage is TRBJ2-5; 14 positions agree with TRBD2. The V and J ends lost 8 bases and 2 bases, in that order; junction bases with no gene match: 10. This CDR3 has 17 residues. Germline lookup yields CDR1 MNHNS and CDR2 SASEGT. The CDR3 nucleotides read TGTGCCAGCGCGGGACTAGCGGGAGATTCGGTACAAGAGACCCAGTACTTC. Its translation is CASAGLAGDSVQETQYF.

This clonotype was recorded a few times. The chain recombines TRBV7-9 with TRBJ2-2; TRBD2 aligns across 9 bases. The length of the CDR3 is 16 residues. V was pared by 4 bases and J by 3 bases, with 6 bases of the junction left unmatched. Germline values: CDR1 SEHNR, CDR2 FQNEAQ (reference sequence). CDR3 loop: CASSWRTSEYTGELFF. As DNA, the CDR3 is TGTGCCAGCAGCTGGAGGACTAGCGAGTACACCGGGGAGCTGTTTTTT.

Only a few counts were recorded for this clonotype. The chain uses TRBV9 and TRBJ1-1; TRBD1 matches 9 bases. The CDR3 runs to 16 residues. Per the germline V gene, CDR1 is SGDLS and CDR2 is YYNGEE. Trimming at V came to 1 base and at J to 5 bases, leaving 9 bases not matched to a gene. CDR3 residues: CASSVSRDRVGTEAFF. The CDR3 DNA reads as TGTGCCAGCAGCGTAAGCCGGGACAGGGTAGGAACTGAAGCTTTCTTT.